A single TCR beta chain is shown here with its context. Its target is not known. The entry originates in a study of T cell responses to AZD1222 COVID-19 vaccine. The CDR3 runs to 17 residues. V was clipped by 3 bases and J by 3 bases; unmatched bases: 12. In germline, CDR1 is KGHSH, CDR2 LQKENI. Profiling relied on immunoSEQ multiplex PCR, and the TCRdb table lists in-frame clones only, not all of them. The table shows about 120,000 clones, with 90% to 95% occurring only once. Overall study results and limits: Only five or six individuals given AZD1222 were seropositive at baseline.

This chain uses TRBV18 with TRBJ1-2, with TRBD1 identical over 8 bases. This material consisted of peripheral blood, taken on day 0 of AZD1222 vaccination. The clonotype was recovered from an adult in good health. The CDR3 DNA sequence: TGTGCCAGCTCACCTGGACAGGGTCGGAATAAGGACTATGGCTACACCTTC. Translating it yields CASSPGQGRNKDYGYTF.